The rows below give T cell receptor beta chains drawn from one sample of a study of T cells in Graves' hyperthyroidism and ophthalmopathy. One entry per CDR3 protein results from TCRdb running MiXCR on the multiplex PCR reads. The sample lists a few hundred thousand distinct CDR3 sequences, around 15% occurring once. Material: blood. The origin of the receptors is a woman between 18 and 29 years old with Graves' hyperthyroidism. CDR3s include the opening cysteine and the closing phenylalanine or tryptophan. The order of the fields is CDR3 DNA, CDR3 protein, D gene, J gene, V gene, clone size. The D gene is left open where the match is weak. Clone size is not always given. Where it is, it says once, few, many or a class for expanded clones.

CDR3 DNA: TGTGCCTGGAACCGAGGGGGGCCTAACTATGGCTACACCTTC
CDR3 protein: CAWNRGGPNYGYTF
D gene: NA
J gene: TRBJ1-2
V gene: TRBV30
clone size: few

CDR3 DNA: TGTGCCAGCAGTTACGCGGGACTAGCGGGAACAGATACGCAGTATTTT
CDR3 protein: CASSYAGLAGTDTQYF
D gene: TRBD2
J gene: TRBJ2-3
V gene: TRBV6-5
clone size: many

CDR3 DNA: TGTGCCAGCAGAGGAGCGGGAGACCTATACAATGAGCAGTTCTTC
CDR3 protein: CASRGAGDLYNEQFF
D gene: TRBD2
J gene: TRBJ2-1
V gene: TRBV7-2
clone size: many

CDR3 DNA: TGTGCCAGCAGTATAACCCGGACAGATACGCAGTATTTT
CDR3 protein: CASSITRTDTQYF
D gene: NA
J gene: TRBJ2-3
V gene: TRBV2
clone size: many

CDR3 DNA: TGTGCCAGCAGTTTACCGGACGCCGTCCGGGCGGAGCTGTTTTTT
CDR3 protein: CASSLPDAVRAELFF
D gene: NA
J gene: TRBJ2-2
V gene: TRBV28
clone size: many

CDR3 DNA: TGTGCCAGCAGCACCGGGGACTACCCCCTGGATACGCAGTATTTT
CDR3 protein: CASSTGDYPLDTQYF
D gene: TRBD2
J gene: TRBJ2-3
V gene: TRBV7-8
clone size: many

CDR3 DNA: TGTGCCAGCAGAAAAAGTACGGCATCCTACAATGAGCAGTTCTTC
CDR3 protein: CASRKSTASYNEQFF
D gene: NA
J gene: TRBJ2-1
V gene: TRBV2
clone size: many

CDR3 DNA: TGTGCCAGTAGTACACAGGGGGCCGGGGAGACCCAGTACTTC
CDR3 protein: CASSTQGAGETQYF
D gene: TRBD1
J gene: TRBJ2-5
V gene: TRBV19
clone size: NA

CDR3 DNA: TGTGCCACCACTTCGGCCCGGAGAGGGTATGGCACAGATACGCAGTATTTT
CDR3 protein: CATTSARRGYGTDTQYF
D gene: NA
J gene: TRBJ2-3
V gene: TRBV27
clone size: many

CDR3 DNA: TGTGCCAGCAGTTCCGACGAGAACACTGAAGCTTTCTTT
CDR3 protein: CASSSDENTEAFF
D gene: NA
J gene: TRBJ1-1
V gene: TRBV2
clone size: many

CDR3 DNA: TGTGCCAGCAGCCTACCAGAGACTCGCTATGGCTACACCTTC
CDR3 protein: CASSLPETRYGYTF
D gene: NA
J gene: TRBJ1-2
V gene: TRBV5-8
clone size: few

CDR3 DNA: TGTGCCAGCCATAGGGGCGGTTTTGAAGCTTTCTTT
CDR3 protein: CASHRGGFEAFF
D gene: NA
J gene: TRBJ1-1
V gene: TRBV12-3/TRBV12-4
clone size: NA

CDR3 DNA: TGTGCCAGCAGTGCTCCGGGACGGGGTACCTACGAGCAGTACTTC
CDR3 protein: CASSAPGRGTYEQYF
D gene: NA
J gene: TRBJ2-7
V gene: TRBV6-2/TRBV6-3
clone size: many

CDR3 DNA: TGTGCCAGCAGTGCGGAGAGACAAGAGACCCAGTACTTC
CDR3 protein: CASSAERQETQYF
D gene: NA
J gene: TRBJ2-5
V gene: TRBV2
clone size: many

CDR3 DNA: TGTGCCAGCAGTTACCCTGGGAACTATGGCTACACCTTC
CDR3 protein: CASSYPGNYGYTF
D gene: NA
J gene: TRBJ1-2
V gene: TRBV6-2/TRBV6-3
clone size: many

CDR3 DNA: TGTGCCAGCACCCTGCAGGGCGGGAACTATGGCTACACCTTC
CDR3 protein: CASTLQGGNYGYTF
D gene: NA
J gene: TRBJ1-2
V gene: TRBV28
clone size: NA

CDR3 DNA: TGTGCCTGGAGCGGCGAGACTCGGCACACCGGGGAGCTGTTTTTT
CDR3 protein: CAWSGETRHTGELFF
D gene: NA
J gene: TRBJ2-2
V gene: TRBV30
clone size: few

CDR3 DNA: TGTGCCAGCAGTTGGCAGGGAGAAGAGACCCAGTACTTC
CDR3 protein: CASSWQGEETQYF
D gene: NA
J gene: TRBJ2-5
V gene: TRBV2
clone size: many

CDR3 DNA: TGTGCCAGCAGTTACTCGAGGGTGGGGCGCAAGAGCGGGGAGCTGTTTTTT
CDR3 protein: CASSYSRVGRKSGELFF
D gene: NA
J gene: TRBJ2-2
V gene: TRBV6-5
clone size: NA

CDR3 DNA: TGTGCCAGCAGCCCGGTGGCGCTAGCTCATGGGGAGCTGTTTTTT
CDR3 protein: CASSPVALAHGELFF
D gene: NA
J gene: TRBJ2-2
V gene: TRBV5-6
clone size: few

CDR3 DNA: TGTGCTAGCAGCCCGGGACTAGCCTCGCGCACAGATACGCAGTATTTT
CDR3 protein: CASSPGLASRTDTQYF
D gene: TRBD2
J gene: TRBJ2-3
V gene: TRBV7-7
clone size: many

CDR3 DNA: TGCAGTGCCCCTAGAATGGTGGGGTTCACAGATACGCAGTATTTT
CDR3 protein: CSAPRMVGFTDTQYF
D gene: NA
J gene: TRBJ2-3
V gene: TRBV20-1
clone size: many

CDR3 DNA: TGTGCCAGCAGTTTTATTGGACGGAGTGAATCCTACGAGCAGTACTTC
CDR3 protein: CASSFIGRSESYEQYF
D gene: NA
J gene: TRBJ2-7
V gene: TRBV28
clone size: many

CDR3 DNA: TGTGCCAGCAGCGTAGCCGCAGGTAACTATGGCTACACCTTC
CDR3 protein: CASSVAAGNYGYTF
D gene: NA
J gene: TRBJ1-2
V gene: TRBV9
clone size: few

CDR3 DNA: TGTGCCAGCTCCTGGACGCAGGCACGAAATCAGCCCCAGCATTTT
CDR3 protein: CASSWTQARNQPQHF
D gene: NA
J gene: TRBJ1-5
V gene: TRBV28
clone size: many

CDR3 DNA: TGTGCCAGCAGTCGGGGACTAGCGGGAGGGGCTACGCAGTATTTT
CDR3 protein: CASSRGLAGGATQYF
D gene: TRBD2
J gene: TRBJ2-3
V gene: TRBV28
clone size: once

CDR3 DNA: TGTGCCAGCAGTTTAGGTAGCGGGGCTTATTCTGGGGCCAACGTCCTGACTTTC
CDR3 protein: CASSLGSGAYSGANVLTF
D gene: TRBD2
J gene: TRBJ2-6
V gene: TRBV28
clone size: NA

CDR3 DNA: TGTGCCACCAGTGATCCCGGACTAGCTTTGGTCCAGTACTTC
CDR3 protein: CATSDPGLALVQYF
D gene: TRBD2
J gene: TRBJ2-5
V gene: TRBV24-1
clone size: many

CDR3 DNA: TGTGCCAGCAGTCCGGGACTAGCGGGAAACAATGAGCAGTTCTTC
CDR3 protein: CASSPGLAGNNEQFF
D gene: TRBD2
J gene: TRBJ2-1
V gene: TRBV27
clone size: many

CDR3 DNA: TGTGCCAGCATAGTGGGGTTGGCTAGCGGGACTGAGTACCAAGAGACCCAGTACTTC
CDR3 protein: CASIVGLASGTEYQETQYF
D gene: TRBD2
J gene: TRBJ2-5
V gene: TRBV6-1
clone size: many

CDR3 DNA: TGTGCCAGCAGCCGCGGGGAAAGTGCAACTAATGAAAAACTGTTTTTT
CDR3 protein: CASSRGESATNEKLFF
D gene: NA
J gene: TRBJ1-4
V gene: TRBV5-4
clone size: few

CDR3 DNA: TGTGCCAGCAGCCAAGACGTCCCAGGGAAGGCTGAAGCTTTCTTT
CDR3 protein: CASSQDVPGKAEAFF
D gene: NA
J gene: TRBJ1-1
V gene: TRBV3-1
clone size: many

CDR3 DNA: TGTGCTAGCAGCCTGGACCTTAGTTACGAGCAGTACTTC
CDR3 protein: CASSLDLSYEQYF
D gene: NA
J gene: TRBJ2-7
V gene: TRBV7-2
clone size: few

CDR3 DNA: TGTGCCATCAGTGAGTCGACAGTAAGCAATCAGCCCCAGCATTTT
CDR3 protein: CAISESTVSNQPQHF
D gene: NA
J gene: TRBJ1-5
V gene: TRBV10-3
clone size: many

CDR3 DNA: TGTGCCAGCAGCTTAGGTTCGGCCCCAATGGGAGATACGCAGTATTTT
CDR3 protein: CASSLGSAPMGDTQYF
D gene: NA
J gene: TRBJ2-3
V gene: TRBV11-2
clone size: many

CDR3 DNA: TGTGCCAGCAGCTTAGCCGTGCAGAACACTGAAGCTTTCTTT
CDR3 protein: CASSLAVQNTEAFF
D gene: NA
J gene: TRBJ1-1
V gene: TRBV7-9
clone size: many

CDR3 DNA: TGCGCCAGCAGCCAAGCCACAGGGTTAGATCAGCCCCAGCATTTT
CDR3 protein: CASSQATGLDQPQHF
D gene: NA
J gene: TRBJ1-5
V gene: TRBV4-3
clone size: few

CDR3 DNA: TGCGCCAGCAGCCAAAGCGCAGCTAGCGGGAGTTATTACGAGCAGTACTTC
CDR3 protein: CASSQSAASGSYYEQYF
D gene: TRBD2
J gene: TRBJ2-7
V gene: TRBV4-1
clone size: few

CDR3 DNA: TGTGCCAGCAGTTCCGCAGGGGGTAGCGGGGAGCTGTTTTTT
CDR3 protein: CASSSAGGSGELFF
D gene: TRBD1
J gene: TRBJ2-2
V gene: TRBV6-1
clone size: NA

CDR3 DNA: TGCAGTGCTAGAGGGCTAAACCTGCGGGCTAGCGGGAGTTTAGATACGCAGTATTTT
CDR3 protein: CSARGLNLRASGSLDTQYF
D gene: TRBD2
J gene: TRBJ2-3
V gene: TRBV20-1
clone size: many

CDR3 DNA: TGTGCCTGGACTAAGGGGGCGGACGGGGCCAACGTCCTGACTTTC
CDR3 protein: CAWTKGADGANVLTF
D gene: TRBD1
J gene: TRBJ2-6
V gene: TRBV30
clone size: many

CDR3 DNA: TGCAGTGCTAGAGATTGGGACAAACATAGCAATCAGCCCCAGCATTTT
CDR3 protein: CSARDWDKHSNQPQHF
D gene: NA
J gene: TRBJ1-5
V gene: TRBV20-1
clone size: many

CDR3 DNA: TGCGCCAGCAGCTTCGGGACTAGCGGGGGTACGCAAGAGACCCAGTACTTC
CDR3 protein: CASSFGTSGGTQETQYF
D gene: TRBD2
J gene: TRBJ2-5
V gene: TRBV5-1
clone size: once

CDR3 DNA: TGCAGTGGCCGTCGGACCGTGGACACTGAAGCTTTCTTT
CDR3 protein: CSGRRTVDTEAFF
D gene: NA
J gene: TRBJ1-1
V gene: TRBV29-1
clone size: many